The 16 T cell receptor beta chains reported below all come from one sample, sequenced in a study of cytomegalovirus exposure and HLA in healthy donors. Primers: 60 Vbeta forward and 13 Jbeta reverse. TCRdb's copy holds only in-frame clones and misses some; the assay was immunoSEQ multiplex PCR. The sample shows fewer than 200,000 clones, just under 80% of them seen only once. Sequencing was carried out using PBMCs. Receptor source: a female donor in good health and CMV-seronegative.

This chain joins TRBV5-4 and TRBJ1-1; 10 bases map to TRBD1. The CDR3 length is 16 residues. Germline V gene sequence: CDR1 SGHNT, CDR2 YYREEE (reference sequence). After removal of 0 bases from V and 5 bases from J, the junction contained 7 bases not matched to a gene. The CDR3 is CASSLDSTGGDTEAFF. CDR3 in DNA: TGTGCCAGCAGCTTGGACTCGACAGGGGGCGATACTGAAGCTTTCTTT. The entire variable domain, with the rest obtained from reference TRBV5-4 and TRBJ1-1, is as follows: ETGVTQSPTHLIKTRGQQVTLRCSSQSGHNTVSWYQQALGQGPQFIFQYYREEENGRGNFPPRFSGLQFPNYSSELNVNALELDDSALYLCASSLDSTGGDTEAFFGQGTRLTVV.

This CDR3 reads CASSKAGWEGSGANVLTF. The CDR3 coding sequence is TGTGCCAGCAGCAAAGCGGGATGGGAGGGCTCTGGGGCCAACGTCCTGACTTTC. J is TRBJ2-6 and V is TRBV7-3, with TRBD2 matching over 7 bases. This CDR3 has 18 amino acids. V was pared by 5 bases and J by 0 bases, with 10 bases of the junction left unmatched. Germline CDR1 and CDR2: SGHTA and FQGTGA.

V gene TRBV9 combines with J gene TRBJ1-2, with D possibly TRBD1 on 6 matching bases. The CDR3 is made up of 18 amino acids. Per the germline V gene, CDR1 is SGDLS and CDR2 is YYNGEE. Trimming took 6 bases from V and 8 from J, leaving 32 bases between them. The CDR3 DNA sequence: TGTGCCAGCACTCAAGGCGGGGGGGCTCTTCAAGGGGGAGAAGGCTACACCTTC. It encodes CASTQGGGALQGGEGYTF.

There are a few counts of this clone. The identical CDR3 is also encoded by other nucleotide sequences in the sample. The CDR3 DNA follows: TGTGCCAGCAGAGTCGGGGGCAATCAGCCCCAGCATTTT. Its protein product is CASRVGGNQPQHF. V usage is TRBV6-1 and J usage is TRBJ1-5; D uncertain. The CDR3 is 13 amino acids. V was clipped by 6 bases and J by 2 bases, with 8 bases between them. The germline V gene encodes CDR1 MNHNS and CDR2 SASEGT.

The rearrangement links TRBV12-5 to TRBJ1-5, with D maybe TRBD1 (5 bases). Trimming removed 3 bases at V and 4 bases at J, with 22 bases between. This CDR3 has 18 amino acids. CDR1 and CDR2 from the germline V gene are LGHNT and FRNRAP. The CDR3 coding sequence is TGTGCTAGTGGTTTTACAACAAATCCAGCCGGGGGGAATCAGCCCCAGCATTTT. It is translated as CASGFTTNPAGGNQPQHF.

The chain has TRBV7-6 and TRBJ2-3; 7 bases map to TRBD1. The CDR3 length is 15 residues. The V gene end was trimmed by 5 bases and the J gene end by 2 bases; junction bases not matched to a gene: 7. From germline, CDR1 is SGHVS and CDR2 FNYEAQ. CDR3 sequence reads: CASSRFTGDTDTQYF. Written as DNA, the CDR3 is TGTGCCAGCAGCAGATTCACAGGGGACACAGATACGCAGTATTTT.

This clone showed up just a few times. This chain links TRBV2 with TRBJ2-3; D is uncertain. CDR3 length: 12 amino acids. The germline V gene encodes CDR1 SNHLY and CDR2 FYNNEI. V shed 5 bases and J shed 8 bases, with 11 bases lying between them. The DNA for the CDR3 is TGTGCCAGCAGTCCCATACAGACTACGCAGTATTTT. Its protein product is CASSPIQTTQYF.

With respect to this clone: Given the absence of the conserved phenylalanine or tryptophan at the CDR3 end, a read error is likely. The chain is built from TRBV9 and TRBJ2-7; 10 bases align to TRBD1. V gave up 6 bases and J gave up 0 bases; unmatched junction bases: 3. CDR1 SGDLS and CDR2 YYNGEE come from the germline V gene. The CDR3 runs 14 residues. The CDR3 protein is CASNRQGASYEQYL. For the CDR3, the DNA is TGTGCCAGCAACCGACAGGGGGCCTCCTACGAGCAGTACCTC.

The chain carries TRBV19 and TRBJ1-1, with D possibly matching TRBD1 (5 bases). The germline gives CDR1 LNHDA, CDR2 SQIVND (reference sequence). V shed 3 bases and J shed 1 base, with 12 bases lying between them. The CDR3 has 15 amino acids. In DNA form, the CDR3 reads TGTGCCAGTAGTATCTTACAGGCGGAGAACACTGAAGCTTTCTTT. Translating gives CASSILQAENTEAFF. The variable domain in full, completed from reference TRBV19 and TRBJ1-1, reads DGGITQSPKYLFRKEGQNVTLSCEQNLNHDAMYWYRQDPGQGLRLIYYSQIVNDFQKGDIAEGYSVSREKKESFPLTVTSAQKNPTAFYLCASSILQAENTEAFFGQGTRLTVV.

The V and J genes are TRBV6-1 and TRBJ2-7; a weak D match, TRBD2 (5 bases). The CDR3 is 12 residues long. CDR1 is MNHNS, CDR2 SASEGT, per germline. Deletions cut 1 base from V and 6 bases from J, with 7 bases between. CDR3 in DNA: TGTGCCAGCAGTGAAGACGGGGTCGAGCAGTACTTC. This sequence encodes CASSEDGVEQYF.

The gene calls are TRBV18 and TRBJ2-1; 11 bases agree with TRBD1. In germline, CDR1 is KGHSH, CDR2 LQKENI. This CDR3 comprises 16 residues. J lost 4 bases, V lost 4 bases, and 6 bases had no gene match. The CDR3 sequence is CASSRDRDRGYNEQFF. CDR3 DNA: TGTGCCAGCTCACGCGACCGGGACAGGGGGTACAATGAGCAGTTCTTC.

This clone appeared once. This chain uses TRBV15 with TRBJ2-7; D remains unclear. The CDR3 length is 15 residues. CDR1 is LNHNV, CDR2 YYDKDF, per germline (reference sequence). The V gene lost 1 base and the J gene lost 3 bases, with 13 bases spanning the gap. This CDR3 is CATSRGQAANYEQYF. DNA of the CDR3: TGTGCCACCAGCAGAGGTCAGGCAGCCAACTACGAGCAGTACTTC.

CDR3: CASSQDPPETQYF. DNA for the CDR3: TGCGCCAGCAGCCAAGACCCTCCGGAGACCCAGTACTTC. The chain is built from TRBV4-1 and TRBJ2-5; D gene uncertain. Per the germline V gene, CDR1 is MGHRA and CDR2 is YSYEKL. The CDR3 loop spans 13 amino acids. Trimming shortened V by 0 bases and J by 5 bases, and 7 bases separated the two germline ends.

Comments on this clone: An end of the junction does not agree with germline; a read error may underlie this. CDR3 amino acids: CASSPLGGESTDTQYF. For the CDR3, the DNA is TGCGCCAGCAGCCCCCTGGGCGGGGAGAGCACAGATACGCAGTATTTT. This chain connects TRBV5-4 to TRBJ2-3; TRBD2 might be the D (6 bases). CDR1 and CDR2 (germline): SGHNT, YYREEE (reference sequence). The CDR3 is made up of 16 amino acids.

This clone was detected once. The CDR3 DNA reads TGTGCCTGGAATCCAGGGCGGAGAGCTAATGAAAAACTGTTTTTT. This encodes CAWNPGRRANEKLFF. This chain connects TRBV30 to TRBJ1-4; tentative D call: TRBD1 (5 bases). This CDR3 has 15 residues. From germline, CDR1 is GTSNPN and CDR2 SVGIG (reference sequence). V shed 4 bases and J shed 3 bases, with 15 bases lying between them.

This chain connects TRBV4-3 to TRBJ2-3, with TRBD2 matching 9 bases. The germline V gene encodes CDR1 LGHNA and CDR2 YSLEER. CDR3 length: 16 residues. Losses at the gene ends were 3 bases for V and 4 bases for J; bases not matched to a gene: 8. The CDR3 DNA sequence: TGCGCCAGCAGCCATTTAGCGGGAGCGAGGTCAGATACGCAGTATTTT. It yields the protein CASSHLAGARSDTQYF.